Below are 31 T cell receptor beta chains sequenced from a single sample in a study of blood T cell repertoires in COVID-19. Profiling relied on immunoSEQ multiplex PCR, and the TCRdb table lists in-frame clones only, not all of them. The sample includes a few hundred thousand clones, approximately 81% of them seen just once. Sequencing was carried out using peripheral blood. The source is a man in his forties with acute or convalescent COVID-19.

The chain joins TRBV7-6 to TRBJ1-2, with D possibly matching TRBD1 (6 bases). Trimming removed 3 bases from V and 0 bases from J, with 11 bases in between. Germline V gene sequence: CDR1 SGHVS, CDR2 FNYEAQ. The CDR3 is made up of 15 amino acids. The CDR3 DNA sequence: TGTGCCAGCAGCTTTCGGACAGACTCTAACTATGGCTACACCTTC. It translates to CASSFRTDSNYGYTF. The variable domain in full, completed from reference TRBV7-6 and TRBJ1-2, reads GAGVSQSPRYKVTKRGQDVALRCDPISGHVSLYWYRQALGQGPEFLTYFNYEAQQDKSGLPNDRFSAERPEGSISTLTIQRTEQRDSAMYRCASSFRTDSNYGYTFGSGTRLTVV.

V and J are TRBV5-1 and TRBJ1-4, with D tentatively TRBD1 (5 bases). Germline-derived CDR1 and CDR2 are SGHRS and YFSETQ. CDR3 length: 15 amino acids. The V gene lost 4 bases and the J gene lost 8 bases, with 18 bases spanning the gap. CDR3 loop: CASSPRGGSSEKLFF. The CDR3, as DNA: TGCGCCAGCAGCCCCCGTGGGGGGTCGAGCGAAAAACTGTTTTTT.

The chain has TRBV5-4 and TRBJ2-5, with 10 bases identical to TRBD2. With V trimmed by 3 bases and J by 4 bases, 3 bases remained unmatched. The CDR3 has 14 residues. Germline values: CDR1 SGHNT, CDR2 YYREEE (reference sequence). DNA for the CDR3: TGTGCCAGCAGCTCACGACTAGCGGGAGAGACCCAGTACTTC. Amino acids: CASSSRLAGETQYF.

The V call is TRBV6-1, the J call TRBJ1-1, with TRBD1 identical over 8 bases. Germline V gene sequence: CDR1 MNHNS, CDR2 SASEGT. J was trimmed by 0 bases and V by 6 bases; bases with no gene match: 6. The CDR3 has 15 residues. CDR3 loop: CASRYRGGLNTEAFF. The CDR3 DNA follows: TGTGCCAGCAGGTACAGGGGGGGCCTGAACACTGAAGCTTTCTTT.

V and J are TRBV5-4 and TRBJ1-6; TRBD1 agrees at 9 bases. The germline gives CDR1 SGHNT, CDR2 YYREEE (reference sequence). The CDR3 is 14 amino acids. The trim removed 4 bases at V and 5 bases at J, leaving 1 base unmatched. The chain's CDR3 is CASSRTGDNSPLHF. In DNA form, the CDR3 reads TGTGCCAGCAGCCGGACAGGGGATAATTCACCCCTCCACTTT.

The J gene is TRBJ2-2, the V gene TRBV12-5, with TRBD2 identical over 8 bases. This CDR3 has 16 amino acids. Per germline, CDR1 LGHNT and CDR2 FRNRAP. With V trimmed by 6 bases and J by 3 bases, 9 bases remained unmatched. The CDR3 loop is CASGYRIAGYTGELFF. DNA for the CDR3: TGTGCTAGTGGGTATAGAATAGCGGGATACACCGGGGAGCTGTTTTTT.

The V call is TRBV5-1, the J call TRBJ1-1; the D gene is possibly TRBD1 (5 bases). V shed 2 bases and J shed 10 bases, with 12 bases lying between them. The germline V gene has CDR1 SGHRS and CDR2 YFSETQ. The CDR3 totals 12 residues. CDR3 in DNA: TGCGCCAGCAGCTTTGGCGGGGGTACAGCTTTCTTT. The encoded protein is CASSFGGGTAFF. Complete variable domain (other parts from reference TRBV5-1 and TRBJ1-1): KAGVTQTPRYLIKTRGQQVTLSCSPISGHRSVSWYQQTPGQGLQFLFEYFSETQRNKGNFPGRFSGRQFSNSRSEMNVSTLELGDSALYLCASSFGGGTAFFGQGTRLTVV.

V is TRBV4-3 and J is TRBJ2-2; TRBD1 matches 10 bases. The CDR3 contains 16 residues. V was clipped by 4 bases and J by 7 bases; unmatched bases: 9. Germline CDR1 reads LGHNA; CDR2 reads YSLEER. The CDR3 region has the DNA TGCGCCAGCAGCCCTCCACCGGGACAGGGGAACGGGGAGCTGTTTTTT. It translates to CASSPPPGQGNGELFF.

The chain recombines TRBV24-1 with TRBJ2-1; tentatively, D is TRBD2 (6 bases). Deletions cut 2 bases from V and 10 bases from J, with 11 bases between. This CDR3 is 13 amino acids long. The germline V gene encodes CDR1 KGHDR and CDR2 SFDVKD. CDR3 protein: CATSDSWGGEQFF. DNA of the CDR3: TGTGCCACCAGTGATTCCTGGGGAGGCGAGCAGTTCTTC.

The chain carries TRBV19 and TRBJ2-7; D unclear. Germline-derived CDR1 and CDR2 are LNHDA and SQIVND (reference sequence). The CDR3 loop spans 14 amino acids. Here the CDR3 DNA reads TGTCACACGATGCGGCTCCTCCGAACCTACGAGCAGTACTTC. This sequence encodes CHTMRLLRTYEQYF.

The rearrangement links TRBV5-1 to TRBJ2-5; 9 nucleotides line up with TRBD2. V was pared by 4 bases and J by 3 bases, with 1 base of the junction left unmatched. CDR1 is SGHRS and CDR2 is YFSETQ in the germline V gene. The CDR3 loop spans 13 amino acids. The chain's CDR3 is CASSLAGKETQYF. Here the CDR3 DNA reads TGCGCCAGCAGCCTAGCGGGGAAAGAGACCCAGTACTTC. Filled out from reference TRBV5-1 and TRBJ2-5, the complete variable domain reads KAGVTQTPRYLIKTRGQQVTLSCSPISGHRSVSWYQQTPGQGLQFLFEYFSETQRNKGNFPGRFSGRQFSNSRSEMNVSTLELGDSALYLCASSLAGKETQYFGPGTRLLVL.

This clone occurred many times. This chain's CDR3 is CASSEEGSPYEQYF. In nucleotides, the CDR3 is TGTGCCAGCAGTGAAGAAGGGAGTCCCTACGAGCAGTACTTC. The rearrangement uses TRBV2 and TRBJ2-7, with a possible D match to TRBD2 (5 bases). The V gene's germline CDR1 is SNHLY and CDR2 FYNNEI. Trimming removed 1 base at V and 2 bases at J, with 9 bases between. The CDR3 has 14 residues.

The gene calls are TRBV6-5 and TRBJ2-7; 10 bases agree with TRBD1. The length of the CDR3 is 14 residues. Germline V gives CDR1 MNHEY, CDR2 SVGAGI. V was pared by 7 bases and J by 2 bases, with 5 bases of the junction left unmatched. The CDR3 DNA sequence: TGTGCCAGCACCACCGGACAGGGGGCCTACGAGCAGTACTTC. As protein: CASTTGQGAYEQYF.

The chain's CDR3 is CAVGGFNQPQHF. CDR3 DNA: TGTGCCGTCGGGGGGTTCAATCAGCCCCAGCATTTT. The chain recombines TRBV27 with TRBJ1-5, with a weak D call TRBD1 (5 bases). V was pared by 11 bases and J by 3 bases, with 11 bases between. The CDR3 spans 12 residues. Germline CDR1 MNHEY, CDR2 SMNVEV (reference sequence).

The V gene is TRBV9, the J gene TRBJ2-1; tentatively, D is TRBD1 (5 bases). Per the germline V gene, CDR1 is SGDLS and CDR2 is YYNGEE. V lost 3 bases and J 10 bases, leaving 11 bases between the germline ends. The CDR3 has 12 residues. In DNA, the CDR3 is TGTGCCAGCAGCGCCCGAAGGGGCGAGCAGTTCTTC. Translated, it gives CASSARRGEQFF.

The rearrangement joins TRBV5-1 to TRBJ1-2; 8 bases agree with TRBD1. The CDR3 covers 13 residues. Germline CDR1 SGHRS, CDR2 YFSETQ. The trim removed 3 bases at V and 6 bases at J, leaving 4 bases unmatched. CDR3 in amino acids: CASSSGGVNGYTF. In nucleotides, the CDR3 is TGCGCCAGCAGCTCAGGGGGCGTAAATGGCTACACCTTC.

This clone has just one count. V gene TRBV10-3 combines with J gene TRBJ1-1, with D tentatively TRBD1 (6 bases). Germline CDR1 reads ENHRY; CDR2 reads SYGVKD. The CDR3 has 12 amino acids. Trimming removed 11 bases at V and 5 bases at J, with 15 bases between. CDR3 nucleotides: TGTGCCGTCCGGGGGGGACAAACTGAAGCTTTCTTT. The encoded protein is CAVRGGQTEAFF.

Of note for this clone: Different DNA sequences within this sample yield the same CDR3. The chain employs TRBV18 and TRBJ2-7; the match to TRBD2 covers 13 bases. J was trimmed by 4 bases and V by 2 bases; bases with no gene match: 2. The CDR3 covers 15 residues. Germline lookup yields CDR1 KGHSH and CDR2 LQKENI. DNA for the CDR3: TGTGCCAGCTCACCAACTAGCGGGGGGGTATACGAGCAGTACTTC. This codes for CASSPTSGGVYEQYF.

This sequence joins TRBV30 and TRBJ2-2, with D unclear. There are 13 residues in the CDR3. Germline V CDR1 and CDR2: GTSNPN, SVGIG (reference sequence). V lost 0 bases and J lost 7, with 9 bases in between. The CDR3 coding sequence is TGTGCCTGGAGTGTAACGACGGGCGGGGAGCTGTTTTTT. Translation: CAWSVTTGGELFF.

The CDR3 DNA follows: TGCGCCAGCAGCCAACCCGGCGGGAGCTACGAGCAGTACTTC. It codes for CASSQPGGSYEQYF. The chain employs TRBV4-1 and TRBJ2-7; 7 bases map to TRBD2. Germline V CDR1 and CDR2: MGHRA, YSYEKL. V trimming: 2 bases; J trimming: 3 bases; junction bases outside the gene matches: 4. The CDR3 covers 14 residues.

This chain uses TRBV18 with TRBJ2-3, with 7 bases fitting TRBD1. Unmatched junction bases numbered 4, after V lost 1 base and J lost 0 bases. CDR3 length: 16 amino acids. CDR1 and CDR2 from the germline V gene are KGHSH and LQKENI. This chain's CDR3 is CASSPQGAFSTDTQYF. The CDR3 DNA sequence: TGTGCCAGCTCACCACAGGGGGCCTTTAGCACAGATACGCAGTATTTT. The complete variable domain, with remaining parts taken from reference TRBV18 and TRBJ2-3, reads NAGVMQNPRHLVRRRGQEARLRCSPMKGHSHVYWYRQLPEEGLKFMVYLQKENIIDESGMPKERFSAEFPKEGPSILRIQQVVRGDSAAYFCASSPQGAFSTDTQYFGPGTRLTVL.

This clone was counted once. This chain links TRBV6-5 with TRBJ2-7, with 8 positions matching TRBD1. Germline values: CDR1 MNHEY, CDR2 SVGAGI. This CDR3 contains 15 residues. Losses at the gene ends were 6 bases for V and 2 bases for J; bases not matched to a gene: 9. CDR3 coding DNA: TGTGCCAGCAGAACAGGGGGTTCAGAGGCCTACGAGCAGTACTTC. Protein sequence: CASRTGGSEAYEQYF.

This clone was counted only a few times. This rearrangement joins TRBV9 to TRBJ1-5; D possibly corresponds to TRBD1 (6 bases). The CDR3 extends over 12 amino acids. Germline lookup yields CDR1 SGDLS and CDR2 YYNGEE. Trimming removed 7 bases at V and 7 bases at J, with 12 bases between. The CDR3 nucleotides read TGTGCCAGCGGGGAGGGGGACCAGCCCCAGCATTTT. This translates into CASGEGDQPQHF.

In regard to this clone: Compared with germline, one end of the junction differs, possibly owing to a read error. The chain combines TRBV7-7 with TRBJ2-3, with 11 bases fitting TRBD2. Germline CDR1 SSHAT, CDR2 FNYEAQ (reference sequence). The CDR3 runs 16 residues. The CDR3 is CASSLLAGASTDTQYF. The CDR3 DNA reads TGTGCTAGCAGCTTACTAGCGGGGGCCTCCACAGATACGCAGTATTTT.

The rearrangement uses TRBV7-2 and TRBJ2-1, with D possibly matching TRBD1 (6 bases). The V end lost 3 bases, the J end lost 5 bases, and 14 bases lay between the germline ends. This CDR3 has 15 residues. The germline CDR1 and CDR2 sequences are SGHTA and FQGNSA. The CDR3 nucleotides read TGTGCCAGCAGCTTGGGGGCTAGCTACCACAATGAGCAGTTCTTC. Protein: CASSLGASYHNEQFF. Full variable domain (rest looked up from reference TRBV7-2 and TRBJ2-1): GAGVSQSPSNKVTEKGKDVELRCDPISGHTALYWYRQSLGQGLEFLIYFQGNSAPDKSGLPSDRFSAERTGGSVSTLTIQRTQQEDSAVYLCASSLGASYHNEQFFGPGTRLTVL.

This chain joins TRBV7-2 and TRBJ2-2; TRBD1 agrees at 9 bases. This CDR3 spans 17 amino acids. CDR1 is SGHTA and CDR2 is FQGNSA in the germline V gene. J gave up 5 bases and V 7 bases, and 14 bases lay outside the gene matches. The CDR3 loop reads CASTRSTGGVRTGELFF. CDR3 sequence (DNA): TGTGCCAGCACCCGATCTACAGGGGGCGTAAGGACCGGGGAGCTGTTTTTT.

The CDR3 loop reads CASSEPLDPETPRNQPQHF. DNA of the CDR3: TGCGCCAGCAGTGAGCCACTAGACCCTGAGACACCACGGAATCAGCCCCAGCATTTT. V is TRBV10-1 and J is TRBJ1-5; D is unresolved. The length of the CDR3 is 19 residues. Trimming cost V 2 bases and J 4 bases, with 24 bases left between them. Germline-derived CDR1 and CDR2 are WNHNN and SYGVQD (reference sequence).

This clone has a single count. This chain joins TRBV27 and TRBJ1-6, with TRBD1 as a possible D gene (5 bases). V lost 5 bases and J 2 bases, leaving 13 bases between the germline ends. This CDR3 contains 16 residues. Germline V gene data show CDR1 as MNHEY and CDR2 as SMNVEV (reference sequence). The CDR3, as DNA: TGTGCCAGCAGTCCGCCTGGGGCCCCCTATAATTCACCCCTCCACTTT. Its translation: CASSPPGAPYNSPLHF.

V is TRBV5-1 and J is TRBJ2-3; 11 nucleotides align to TRBD2. The J segment lost 7 bases and the V segment lost 2 bases, leaving 9 bases of the junction unmatched. Germline V gene data show CDR1 as SGHRS and CDR2 as YFSETQ. This CDR3 region has 16 residues. The CDR3 DNA is TGCGCCAGCAGCTTCACGGCTAGCGGGGGGCAAAATACGCAGTATTTT. This codes for CASSFTASGGQNTQYF.

The rearrangement joins TRBV5-3 to TRBJ1-1; 9 bases line up with TRBD1. TRBV5-3 has ORF status, its function being uncertain. Trimming cost V 4 bases and J 8 bases; bases outside gene matches: 12. The CDR3 has 15 amino acids. CDR3 region: CARSANPTGGAEAFF. The CDR3 bases are TGTGCCAGAAGCGCGAACCCTACAGGGGGCGCGGAAGCTTTCTTT.

The V call is TRBV11-2, the J call TRBJ2-1, with 8 bases aligning to TRBD1. CDR3 size: 17 residues. Germline V gene lookup returns CDR1 SGHAT and CDR2 FQNNGV. V lost 5 bases, J lost 7 bases, and 16 bases stayed unmatched. The CDR3 loop is CASSPPLRQGMWNEQFF. CDR3 DNA: TGTGCCAGCAGCCCTCCCCTTAGACAGGGGATGTGGAATGAGCAGTTCTTC.